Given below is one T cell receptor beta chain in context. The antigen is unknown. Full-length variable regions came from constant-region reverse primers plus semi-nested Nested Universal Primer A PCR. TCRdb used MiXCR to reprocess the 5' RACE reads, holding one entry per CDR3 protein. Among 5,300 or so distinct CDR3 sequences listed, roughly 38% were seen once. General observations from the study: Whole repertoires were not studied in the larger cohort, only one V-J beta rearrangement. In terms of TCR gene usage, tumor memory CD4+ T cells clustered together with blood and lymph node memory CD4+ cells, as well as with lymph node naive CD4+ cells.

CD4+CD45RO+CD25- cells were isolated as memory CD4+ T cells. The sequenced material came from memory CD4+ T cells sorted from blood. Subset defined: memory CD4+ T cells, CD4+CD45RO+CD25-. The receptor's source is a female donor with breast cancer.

CDR3 loop: CASSLALDNQPQHF. The CDR3 DNA sequence: TGTGCCAGCAGTTTAGCCCTAGACAATCAGCCCCAGCATTTT. This sequence joins TRBV12-3 or TRBV12-4 and TRBJ1-5; D gene uncertain. Between the trimmed V and J ends, which lost 0 bases and 3 bases, there was a span of 6 bases. The CDR3 length is 14 residues.